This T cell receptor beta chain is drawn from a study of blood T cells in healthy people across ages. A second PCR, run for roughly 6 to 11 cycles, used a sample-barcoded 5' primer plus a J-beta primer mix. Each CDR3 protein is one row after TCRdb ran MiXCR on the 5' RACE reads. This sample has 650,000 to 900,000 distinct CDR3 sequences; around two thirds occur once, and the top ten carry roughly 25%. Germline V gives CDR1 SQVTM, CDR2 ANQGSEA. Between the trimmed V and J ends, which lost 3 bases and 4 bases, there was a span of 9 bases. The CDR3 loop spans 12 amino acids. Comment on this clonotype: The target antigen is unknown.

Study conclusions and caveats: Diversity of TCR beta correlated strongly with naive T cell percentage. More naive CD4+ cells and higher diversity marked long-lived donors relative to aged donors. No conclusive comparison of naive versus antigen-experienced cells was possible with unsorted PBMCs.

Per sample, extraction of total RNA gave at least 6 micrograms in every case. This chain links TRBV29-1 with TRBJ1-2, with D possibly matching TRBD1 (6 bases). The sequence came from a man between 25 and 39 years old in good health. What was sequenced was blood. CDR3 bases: TGCAGCGTTGATAAGACAGGCTATGGCTACACCTTC. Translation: CSVDKTGYGYTF.